The subject of this entry is one T cell receptor beta chain. Its antigen is currently not known. The record has no base qualities; no much larger clone is one base away. The data were taken from a study of cytomegalovirus exposure and HLA in healthy donors (dated by TCRdb to about 2017). As for the study more broadly: In an earlier analysis of 587 of the donors, about 260 Gb of sequence data and 100 million or so unique TCR beta sequences from about 190 million T cells were reported. Around 330 gigabases of sequencing data and around 88 million unique TCR sequences made up an early release that covered nearly 650 HLA-typed donors. Of the 398 genotyped donors, approximately 81% were placed in the genetic ancestry cluster associated with self-reported Caucasian donors. The aim of the study was to test whether cataloging public T cell receptors could identify signatures of past pathogen exposure. The T cell repertoires of some 700 subjects were profiled by immunosequencing and related to cytomegalovirus serostatus. A separate validation cohort of approximately 130 different subjects was used in addition to the approximately 700-subject first cohort. The study combined high-throughput TCR immunosequencing, statistical association of individual TCRs with disease status, and machine learning to predict cytomegalovirus infection status. A later analysis re-examined previously published TCR beta repertoires from around 670 donors and added high-resolution HLA genotyping to investigate patterns of TCR occurrence. Rather than using new phenotypic data, the later analysis identified candidate immune exposures from TCR beta sequences and from how often those sequences occurred across donors. To decide whether each TCR beta V gene segment behaved as functional or pseudogenic, an earlier analysis of approximately 590 of the donors relied on high-throughput TCR beta sequencing. Donor age, sex, ethnicity and CMV serostatus were compiled together with the repertoire data. A later genetic analysis used genome-wide SNP genotypes for about 65% of the 666 donors, treating that subset as a discovery cohort. All discovery cohort repertoires had been generated on a single sequencing platform. HLA typing included class I and class II loci at four-digit resolution. Typing coverage differed by locus: A, B, C, DRB1 and DQB1 were typed in roughly 629-630 donors, DQA1 in roughly 510, DPA1 in nearly 610, and DPB1 in just under 490. Because of strong linkage in the cohort, five DR-DQ haplotypes were treated as single units for association and clustering. Across around 400 genotyped donors of the cohort, an average of approximately 220,000 unique TCR beta nucleotide sequences per donor were sequenced, and approximately 17% of those sequences were non-productive. Beyond this particular receptor, the publication reports: In a later analysis, most CMV-associated TCR beta chains were found to appear HLA-restricted, with HLA associations seemingly driven largely by CMV exposure. A total of about 150 TCR beta chains were listed by the study as associated with cytomegalovirus. In this cohort, only TCR beta chains were sequenced, and detectable features were limited by the absence of alpha or paired-chain data. Immune exposure information for the cohort was limited to CMV serostatus. In an earlier analysis of roughly 500 of the donors, most TCR beta V segments appeared in productive rearrangements about 90% or about 30% of the time, broadly matching IMGT annotations. A group of highly shared sequence variants was considered likely to be a technical artifact of the sequencing pipeline. The 87-base-pair reads could not distinguish some IMGT-functional V segments, including TRBV6-2 and TRBV6-3, so those segments were excluded. In a later analysis, several top co-occurrence clusters were reported to appear linked to parvovirus B19, influenza, CMV and Epstein-Barr virus. Presence/absence analyses assumed roughly uniform sequencing depth across donors, an assumption that may not hold. According to the authors, the approach could potentially be generalized to other disease states and immunological phenotypes. The earlier analysis of around 600 of the donors excluded some 15 rarely observed V segments, including chromosome 9 orphons, because counts were too low. A further reported finding was that TCR beta sequences accurately predicted the HLA-A and HLA-B alleles for most subjects in the first cohort. In a later analysis, about 17,000 TCR beta sequences were associated with specific HLA alleles at a false discovery rate of 0.05. A later genetic analysis reported fewer N-insertions in productive TCRs among donors in an Asian-associated ancestry cluster than the roughly 690-donor mean. While some public TCRs were present in many individuals, most TCR sequences turned up only very rarely across donors. When HLA alleles, especially DR and DQ, strongly co-occurred, TCR associations were difficult to assign to individual alleles. In vitro tests confirmed that a few of the cytomegalovirus-associated TCR beta chains recognize cytomegalovirus antigens. Linkage disequilibrium might explain the correlated functional status among segregating V segments, but an unknown experimental factor could not be ruled out. A later analysis found that TCR association rates varied across HLA loci, with DRB1 alleles showing the most associated TCRs and HLA-C alleles the fewest. Because HLA typing was missing for some donors at each locus, association tests included only the typed subset. In a later analysis, HLA-associated TCR beta chains showed more clonal expansion and lower generation probabilities than non-associated chains that were equally common. An association between a missense DCLRE1C variant and V-gene and J-gene trimming of TCR beta chains was found in a later genetic analysis and replicated in an independent cohort. Cytomegalovirus status was reported to be diagnosed by the classifier with high specificity and sensitivity in both the original and validation cohorts.

Deletion took 2 bases off V and 4 bases off J, with a span of 11 bases between the germline ends. Including the terminal cysteine and phenylalanine, the CDR3 comprises 14 residues. The kept DNA is CDR3 alone, 42 bases in frame from the first base. The germline V gene supplies CDR1 SGHTA and CDR2 FQGNSA. The cohort consisted of approximately 690 healthy bone marrow donors. At the time of sampling, all cohort members were nominally healthy, though unrecorded immune exposures were likely present. The donor was CMV seropositive and was included in the group of about 290 seropositive cohort members. Every donor gave a peripheral blood sample, and the peripheral blood mononuclear cells from that sample were used for TCR beta sequencing. The Qiagen DNeasy Blood Extraction Kit was used to extract genomic DNA from the blood cell samples. The library was built by means of the immunoSEQ multiplex PCR assay. The multiplex PCR relied on a mix of 60 forward primers for TCR Vbeta segments and 13 reverse primers for TCR Jbeta segments. A multiplex PCR assay on genomic DNA amplified the CDR3 region of rearranged TCR beta genes. The amplified TCR beta libraries were sequenced on the Illumina HiSeq System as 87-base-pair reads. From the authors' description of their analysis: In a later analysis, tens of millions of unique TCR beta chains were counted across the approximately 670 repertoires, and roughly 11 million of these chains were shared by at least two donors. Raw reads were error-corrected and collapsed into unique sequences by a nearest-neighbor algorithm in which closely related sequences were merged to remove PCR and sequencing errors. To assign V, D and J gene segments, CDR3 sequences were aligned to IMGT reference sequences. For a sequence to be retained, a match of at least six nucleotides to both a V gene segment and a J gene segment was required. A rearrangement was called productive if the CDR3 had no stop codons and remained in frame with V and J, and every other rearrangement was called non-productive. Following IMGT convention, CDR3 was defined as the stretch from the second conserved V-encoded cysteine to the conserved J-encoded phenylalanine. Sequences without an unambiguous match to a single V gene segment were excluded from the earlier analysis of approximately 600 of the donors. In an earlier analysis of some 590 of the donors, V segments were called functional above 56.7% productive rearrangements and were called segregating when the between-donor standard deviation exceeded 5%. A statistical classification framework was built for diagnosing cytomegalovirus status from the catalog of TCR beta chain sequences. In a later analysis, V and J genes were assigned by comparing TCR nucleotide sequences against IMGT/GENE-DB human TR gene sequences. In a later analysis, CDR3 sequences and most-parsimonious VDJ recombination scenarios were assigned using the TCRdist pipeline. In a later analysis, each TCR beta chain was defined by its CDR3 amino acid sequence together with its V-gene family, and reads lacking a unique V-gene family were excluded. In a later analysis, several hundred highly shared, low-generation-probability nucleotide sequences were removed to address suspected cross-contamination and a sequencing artifact. In a later analysis, a clonal expansion index for each public chain was calculated from normalized within-repertoire ranks of inferred template counts. In a later analysis, generation probabilities were computed with a VDJ recombination model fitted to out-of-frame rearrangements, and the resulting probabilities were checked against IGoR. Hypergeometric tests were used in a later analysis to score TCR-TCR, TCR-HLA and TCR-CMV co-occurrence, with a repertoire-size bias correction applied to the TCR pairs. A later analysis estimated false discovery rates by permuting HLA or CMV assignments 20 times. A later analysis grouped co-occurring TCRs with DBSCAN, adding TCRdist sequence similarity when clustering within HLA-allele-positive subsets. Repertoires with fewer than 30,000 or more than 120,000 public chains were left out of co-occurrence clustering, as were five repertoires with anomalous nucleotide sharing. In its TCRdb copy, this immuneACCESS table keeps in-frame sequences only and misses some clones. Where compared with another copy, unresolved V genes explain less than half of these, and the others have no known cause. V, J and clone size are taken as reported in that table, and D and trimming were inferred from the DNA itself. Counted in this sample were approximately 160,000 clones; about 75% of them appeared once. About 4.3% of the sample is held by the ten biggest clonotypes.

The chain employs TRBV7-2 and TRBJ1-1; possibly the D gene is TRBD1, per 6 matching bases. This sequence originates from a man younger than 35 in good health and CMV-seropositive. The sample was PBMCs. The nucleotides read TGTGCCAGCAGCTTAACAGGGTGGAGCACTGAAGCTTTCTTT. Protein translation: CASSLTGWSTEAFF.